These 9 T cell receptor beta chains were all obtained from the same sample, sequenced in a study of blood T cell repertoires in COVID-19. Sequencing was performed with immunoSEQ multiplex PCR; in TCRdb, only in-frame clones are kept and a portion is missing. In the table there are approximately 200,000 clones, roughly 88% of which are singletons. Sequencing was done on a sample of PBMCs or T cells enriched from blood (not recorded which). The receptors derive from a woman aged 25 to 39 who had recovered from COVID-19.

CDR3 in DNA: TGCGCCAGCAGCTTGGTACCAGTCTCTGGGGCCAACGTCCTGACTTTC. It specifies CASSLVPVSGANVLTF. The chain recombines TRBV5-1 with TRBJ2-6, with unresolved D. This CDR3 is 16 amino acids long. CDR1 SGHRS and CDR2 YFSETQ come from the germline V gene. V was pared by 0 bases and J by 0 bases, with 7 bases between.

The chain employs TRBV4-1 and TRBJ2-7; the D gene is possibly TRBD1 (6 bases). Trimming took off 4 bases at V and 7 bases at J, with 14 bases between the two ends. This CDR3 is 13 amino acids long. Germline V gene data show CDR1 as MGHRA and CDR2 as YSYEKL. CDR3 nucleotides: TGCGCCAGCAGCCGGGACATTAGTAAAGAGCAGTACTTC. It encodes CASSRDISKEQYF.

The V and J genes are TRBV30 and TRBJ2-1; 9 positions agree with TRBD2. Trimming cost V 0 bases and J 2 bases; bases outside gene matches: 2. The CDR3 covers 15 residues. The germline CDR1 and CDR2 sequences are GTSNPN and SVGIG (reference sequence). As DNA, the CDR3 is TGTGCCTGGAGTGTTGAGCGGGAGGCCTACAATGAGCAGTTCTTC. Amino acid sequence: CAWSVEREAYNEQFF.

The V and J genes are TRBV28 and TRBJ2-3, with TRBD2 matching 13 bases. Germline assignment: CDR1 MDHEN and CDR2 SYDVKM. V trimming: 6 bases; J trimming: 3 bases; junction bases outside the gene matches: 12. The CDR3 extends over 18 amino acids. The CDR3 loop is CASSSNNRTSGRTDTQYF. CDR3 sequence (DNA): TGTGCCAGCAGCTCCAATAATCGGACTAGCGGGAGAACAGATACGCAGTATTTT.

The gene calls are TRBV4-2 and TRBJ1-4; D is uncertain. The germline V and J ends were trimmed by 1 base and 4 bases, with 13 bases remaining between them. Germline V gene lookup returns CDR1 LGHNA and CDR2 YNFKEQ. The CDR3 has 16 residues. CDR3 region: CASSQGPGGDNEKLFF. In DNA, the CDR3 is TGTGCCAGCAGCCAAGGGCCGGGCGGGGATAATGAAAAACTGTTTTTT.

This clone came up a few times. CDR3 sequence reads: CASSISVGTERNQPQHF. The CDR3 region has the DNA TGTGCCAGTAGTATCAGCGTAGGGACAGAACGCAATCAGCCCCAGCATTTT. The chain employs TRBV19 and TRBJ1-5; 7 nucleotides line up with TRBD1. Germline loops: CDR1 LNHDA, CDR2 SQIVND (reference sequence). The CDR3 loop spans 17 amino acids. V shed 3 bases and J 2 bases; nucleotides not matched to a gene: 10.

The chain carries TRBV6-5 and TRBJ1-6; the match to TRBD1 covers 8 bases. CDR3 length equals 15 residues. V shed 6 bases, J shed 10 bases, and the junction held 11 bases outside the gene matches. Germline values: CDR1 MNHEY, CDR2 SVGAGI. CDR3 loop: CASSLAGQGLSPLHF. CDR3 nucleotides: TGTGCCAGCAGCTTAGCCGGACAGGGTTTATCACCCCTCCACTTT.

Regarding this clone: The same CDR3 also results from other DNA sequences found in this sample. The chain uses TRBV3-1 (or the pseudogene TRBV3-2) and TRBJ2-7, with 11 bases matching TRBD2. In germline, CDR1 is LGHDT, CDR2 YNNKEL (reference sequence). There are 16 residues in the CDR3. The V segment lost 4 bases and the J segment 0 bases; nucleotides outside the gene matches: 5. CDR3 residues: CASSLTGTSGSYEQYF. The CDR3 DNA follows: TGTGCCAGCAGCCTGACAGGGACTAGCGGCTCCTACGAGCAGTACTTC.

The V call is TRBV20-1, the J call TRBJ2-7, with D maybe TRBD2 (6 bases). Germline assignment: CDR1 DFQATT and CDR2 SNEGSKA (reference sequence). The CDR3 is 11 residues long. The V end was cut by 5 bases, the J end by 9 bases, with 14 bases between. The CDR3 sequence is CSALSSERQYF. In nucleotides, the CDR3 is TGCAGTGCTTTGTCTAGCGAGAGGCAGTACTTC.